A single sample gave rise to the 8 T cell receptor beta chains below, sequenced in a study of blood T cell repertoires in COVID-19. Produced via immunoSEQ multiplex PCR; TCRdb's table is partial and in-frame only. Of about 55,000 clones listed, around 86% were seen once; the top ten hold about 2%. The sample was peripheral blood. These receptor sequences come from a woman aged 60-75 years with acute or convalescent COVID-19.

The chain carries TRBV18 and TRBJ2-3, with D tentatively TRBD2 (6 bases). V was shortened by 4 bases and J by 0 bases, with 11 bases between the two germline ends. CDR1 and CDR2 (germline): KGHSH, LQKENI. This CDR3 spans 15 amino acids. CDR3 residues: CASSRAGLSTDTQYF. CDR3 DNA sequence: TGTGCCAGCTCACGAGCGGGCCTGAGCACAGATACGCAGTATTTT.

The chain combines TRBV7-2 with TRBJ1-2; D not resolved. This CDR3 comprises 13 residues. Deletions cut 6 bases from V and 7 bases from J, with 15 bases between. The V gene's germline CDR1 is SGHTA and CDR2 FQGNSA. The CDR3 region is CASRGQVNSGYTF. In DNA, the CDR3 is TGTGCCAGCAGAGGTCAGGTGAATAGTGGCTACACCTTC.

V gene TRBV2 combines with J gene TRBJ1-1; TRBD1 matches 7 bases. V lost 6 bases to trimming and J lost 5 bases; unmatched junction nucleotides: 9. Per the germline V gene, CDR1 is SNHLY and CDR2 is FYNNEI. The length of the CDR3 is 14 residues. Here the CDR3 reads CASSMTGSWTEAFF. The CDR3 DNA is TGTGCCAGCAGCATGACAGGGTCTTGGACTGAAGCTTTCTTT.

This chain uses TRBV28 with TRBJ1-1; D not certain. There are 13 residues in the CDR3. The germline V and J ends were trimmed by 4 bases and 6 bases, with 12 bases remaining between them. In germline, CDR1 is MDHEN, CDR2 SYDVKM. The CDR3 sequence: CASSSQSGPEAFF. CDR3 DNA sequence: TGTGCCAGCAGTTCGCAAAGTGGGCCTGAAGCTTTCTTT.

The chain recombines TRBV18 with TRBJ2-7, with 7 bases fitting TRBD1. This CDR3 has 16 amino acids. J was trimmed by 2 bases and V by 8 bases; bases with no gene match: 15. Germline-derived CDR1 and CDR2 are KGHSH and LQKENI. CDR3 protein: CASLLTRSGTAYEQYF. The CDR3 nucleotides read TGTGCCAGCCTACTTACCCGGTCCGGGACAGCCTACGAGCAGTACTTC.

This chain joins TRBV2 and TRBJ1-3; D call uncertain. The CDR3 runs 13 residues. Trimming shortened V by 9 bases and J by 0 bases, and 9 bases separated the two germline ends. Germline V gene sequence: CDR1 SNHLY, CDR2 FYNNEI. CDR3 bases: TGTGCCAGTGCAGGCCACTCTGGAAACACCATATATTTT. This translates into CASAGHSGNTIYF.

The chain couples TRBV9 to TRBJ2-5; 8 nucleotides match TRBD1. Germline loops: CDR1 SGDLS, CDR2 YYNGEE. The trim removed 4 bases at V and 5 bases at J, leaving 13 bases unmatched. The CDR3 covers 16 residues. The chain's CDR3 is CASSRSGTGGMETQYF. CDR3 DNA: TGTGCCAGCAGCCGGTCCGGGACAGGTGGTATGGAGACCCAGTACTTC.

The chain employs TRBV2 and TRBJ2-7, with 8 nucleotides matching TRBD1. This CDR3 spans 14 amino acids. J was trimmed by 6 bases and V by 4 bases; bases with no gene match: 8. Per germline, CDR1 SNHLY and CDR2 FYNNEI. CDR3 region: CASSVTRGRAEQYF. The CDR3 DNA follows: TGTGCCAGCAGTGTGACCAGGGGGCGCGCCGAGCAGTACTTC.